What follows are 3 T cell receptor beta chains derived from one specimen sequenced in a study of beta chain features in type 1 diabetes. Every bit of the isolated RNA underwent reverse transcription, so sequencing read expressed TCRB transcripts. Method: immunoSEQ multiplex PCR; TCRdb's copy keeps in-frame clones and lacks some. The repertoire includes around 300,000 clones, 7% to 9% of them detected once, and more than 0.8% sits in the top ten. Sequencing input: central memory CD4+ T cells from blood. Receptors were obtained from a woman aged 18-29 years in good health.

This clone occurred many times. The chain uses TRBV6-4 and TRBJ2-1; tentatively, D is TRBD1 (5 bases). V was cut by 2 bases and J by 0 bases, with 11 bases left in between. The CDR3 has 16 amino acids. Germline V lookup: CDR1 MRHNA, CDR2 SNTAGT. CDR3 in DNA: TGTGCCAGCAGTGACAGGGCAGGGCTCTCCTACAATGAGCAGTTCTTC. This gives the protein CASSDRAGLSYNEQFF.

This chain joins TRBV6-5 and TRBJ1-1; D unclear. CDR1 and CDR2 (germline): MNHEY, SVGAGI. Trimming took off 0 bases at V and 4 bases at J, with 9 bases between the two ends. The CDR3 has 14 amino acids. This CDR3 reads CASSYSTSGTEAFF. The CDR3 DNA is TGTGCCAGCAGTTACTCGACCTCGGGCACTGAAGCTTTCTTT.

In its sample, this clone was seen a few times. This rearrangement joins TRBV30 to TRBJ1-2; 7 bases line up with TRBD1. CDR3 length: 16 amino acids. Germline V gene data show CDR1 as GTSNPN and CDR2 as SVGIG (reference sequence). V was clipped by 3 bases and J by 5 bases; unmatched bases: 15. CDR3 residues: CAWSQGQGGKYYGYTF. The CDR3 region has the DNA TGTGCCTGGAGCCAAGGGCAGGGGGGGAAATATTATGGCTACACCTTC.